This entry lists 22 T cell receptor beta chains sequenced from one sample in a study of blood T cell repertoires in COVID-19. TCRdb's copy holds only in-frame clones and misses some; the assay was immunoSEQ multiplex PCR. The sample comprises roughly 440,000 clones, 88% of which are singletons, and 10% to 15% rests with the top ten. The sequencing sample was made of peripheral blood. The receptors shown here come from a woman in her forties or fifties with COVID-19, enrolled during active disease.

The J gene is TRBJ1-2, the V gene TRBV9; no definite D call. The CDR3 runs to 11 residues. Trimming pared 6 bases from V and 8 bases from J, leaving 11 bases between. CDR1 is SGDLS and CDR2 is YYNGEE in the germline V gene. The DNA of the CDR3 is TGTGCCAGCAAGGATTGGCGGGGCTACACCTTC. Protein product: CASKDWRGYTF.

J is TRBJ2-7 and V is TRBV30; weak D call: TRBD2 (5 bases). Trimming took off 0 bases at V and 7 bases at J, with 13 bases between the two ends. Germline CDR1 GTSNPN, CDR2 SVGIG (reference sequence). This CDR3 has 13 residues. The CDR3 loop reads CAWSVRRIGEQYF. The CDR3 region has the DNA TGTGCCTGGAGTGTACGGAGGATCGGGGAGCAGTACTTC.

CDR3 protein: CASSEVWNSGGSPLHF. Here the CDR3 DNA reads TGTGCCAGCAGTGAAGTATGGAACAGTGGTGGCTCACCCCTCCACTTT. This chain joins TRBV6-1 and TRBJ1-6; D is undetermined. Deletions cut 1 base from V and 10 bases from J, with 17 bases between. The CDR3 has 16 residues. Germline V gene data show CDR1 as MNHNS and CDR2 as SASEGT.

This sequence joins TRBV6-5 and TRBJ1-5, with TRBD1 matching 7 bases. This CDR3 has 14 amino acids. Trimming at V came to 0 bases and at J to 8 bases, leaving 4 bases not matched to a gene. Per the germline V gene, CDR1 is MNHEY and CDR2 is SVGAGI. The CDR3 nucleotides read TGTGCCAGCAGTTACTCGAGGGGGCGCGAGCCCCAGCATTTT. Translation gives CASSYSRGREPQHF.

This clone was detected a few times. The chain joins TRBV29-1 to TRBJ2-5; 15 nucleotides match TRBD2. J was trimmed by 5 bases and V by 1 base; bases with no gene match: 8. Germline V gene data show CDR1 as SQVTM and CDR2 as ANQGSEA. The CDR3 covers 17 residues. This CDR3 reads CSVEGTSGGAGIETQYF. CDR3 DNA: TGCAGCGTTGAAGGGACTAGCGGGGGGGCCGGAATTGAGACCCAGTACTTC. Full variable domain (outside the CDR3, taken from reference TRBV29-1 and TRBJ2-5): SAVISQKPSRDICQRGTSLTIQCQVDSQVTMMFWYRQQPGQSLTLIATANQGSEATYESGFVIDKFPISRPNLTFSTLTVSNMSPEDSSIYLCSVEGTSGGAGIETQYFGPGTRLLVL.

V and J are TRBV9 and TRBJ2-7; D unclear. The CDR3 extends over 12 amino acids. Trimming stripped 2 bases from V and 3 bases from J, with 6 bases between. In germline, CDR1 is SGDLS, CDR2 YYNGEE. In nucleotides, the CDR3 is TGTGCCAGCAGCGTCTTCTGCTACGAGCAGTACTTC. Amino acids: CASSVFCYEQYF. Looking up the rest from reference TRBV9 and TRBJ2-7 gives the full variable domain: DSGVTQTPKHLITATGQRVTLRCSPRSGDLSVYWYQQSLDQGLQFLIQYYNGEERAKGNILERFSAQQFPDLHSELNLSSLELGDSALYFCASSVFCYEQYFGPGTRLTVT.

The genes are TRBV7-9 and TRBJ2-1; TRBD2 matches at 11 bases. J was trimmed by 7 bases and V by 5 bases; bases with no gene match: 4. The CDR3 spans 14 residues. From germline, CDR1 is SEHNR and CDR2 FQNEAQ (reference sequence). CDR3 bases: TGTGCCAGCAGCACACTAGCGGGGGTTAATGAGCAGTTCTTC. Translation gives CASSTLAGVNEQFF.

The rearrangement links TRBV6-5 to TRBJ1-1; TRBD1 agrees at 9 bases. The CDR3 length is 14 residues. CDR1 MNHEY and CDR2 SVGAGI come from the germline V gene. The junction had 5 bases not matched to a gene; V was cut back by 5 bases and J by 4 bases. The CDR3, as DNA: TGTGCCAGCAGTAGACAGGGGGTGGGCACTGAAGCTTTCTTT. Its protein is CASSRQGVGTEAFF.

The CDR3 nucleotides are TGCGCCAGCAGCCAATTCACCCGAACGACAGATACCTCCTACAATGAGCAGTTCTTC. Protein: CASSQFTRTTDTSYNEQFF. This rearrangement joins TRBV4-1 to TRBJ2-1; tentatively, D is TRBD1 (5 bases). The CDR3 runs 19 residues. Germline V gives CDR1 MGHRA, CDR2 YSYEKL. The V and J ends lost 2 bases and 0 bases respectively, with 20 bases between them.

A remark on this clone: A junction end diverges from the germline sequence, so it may reflect a read error. The chain links TRBV2 to TRBJ2-5; D possibly corresponds to TRBD2 (6 bases). In germline, CDR1 is SNHLY, CDR2 FYNNEI. This CDR3 comprises 12 residues. The chain's CDR3 is CASSELAGTPDF. In DNA, the CDR3 is TGTGCCAGCAGTGAACTTGCGGGGACGCCTGACTTC.

The J gene is TRBJ1-5, the V gene TRBV12-3 or TRBV12-4; D gene unclear. This CDR3 has 12 residues. The V and J ends lost 5 bases and 4 bases respectively, with 6 bases between them. The CDR3 loop is CASSLGNQPQHF. The CDR3 DNA follows: TGTGCCAGCAGTCTCGGGAATCAGCCCCAGCATTTT.

The J gene is TRBJ1-1, the V gene TRBV11-3; possibly TRBD1 for D (6 bases). The V gene's germline CDR1 is SGHNT and CDR2 YENEEA. CDR3 size: 13 residues. Trimming shortened V by 3 bases and J by 5 bases, and 10 bases separated the two germline ends. CDR3 sequence reads: CASSFRGETEAFF. The DNA of the CDR3 is TGTGCCAGCAGCTTCAGGGGAGAAACTGAAGCTTTCTTT.

This clone has more than one count but fewer than ten. This chain links TRBV7-6 with TRBJ2-2, with D perhaps matching TRBD2 (5 bases). The V gene lost 5 bases and the J gene lost 5 bases, with 12 bases spanning the gap. The CDR3 length is 14 residues. Germline V gene sequence: CDR1 SGHVS, CDR2 FNYEAQ. CDR3 sequence: CASSEEAGTGELFF. The CDR3 DNA follows: TGTGCCAGCAGCGAAGAGGCGGGTACCGGGGAGCTGTTTTTT.

This chain joins TRBV7-9 and TRBJ2-3; TRBD2 aligns across 10 bases. V gave up 7 bases and J gave up 6 bases; unmatched junction bases: 1. Germline V CDR1 and CDR2: SEHNR, FQNEAQ (reference sequence). The CDR3 is 12 amino acids. In DNA form, the CDR3 reads TGTGCCAGCATGACTAGCGGGGATACGCAGTATTTT. This codes for CASMTSGDTQYF.

V is TRBV5-1 and J is TRBJ2-3; 12 nucleotides line up with TRBD2. The CDR3 has 15 residues. V dropped 4 bases and J dropped 4; count of bases not matched to a gene: 4. Germline-derived CDR1 and CDR2 are SGHRS and YFSETQ. The CDR3 sequence: CASSKLAGGSDTQYF. The DNA for the CDR3 is TGCGCCAGCAGCAAACTAGCGGGGGGCTCAGATACGCAGTATTTT.

A single count supports this clone. The CDR3 nucleotides read TGTGCCATCAGTGATGGCCGCACTGAAGCTTTCTTT. Residues: CAISDGRTEAFF. V usage is TRBV10-3 and J usage is TRBJ1-1; no reliable D call. This CDR3 comprises 12 residues. Germline loops: CDR1 ENHRY, CDR2 SYGVKD. V was trimmed by 3 bases and J by 4 bases, leaving 6 bases between them.

The chain joins TRBV4-1 to TRBJ2-7; 9 bases are shared with TRBD1. Trimming removed 5 bases from V and 2 bases from J; junction bases left unmatched: 7. CDR3 length: 15 residues. Per germline, CDR1 MGHRA and CDR2 YSYEKL. The CDR3 loop is CASSYRDRATYEQYF. The CDR3 DNA reads TGCGCCAGCAGCTACCGGGACAGGGCCACCTACGAGCAGTACTTC.

V is TRBV3-1 (or the pseudogene TRBV3-2) and J is TRBJ2-5, with 11 bases identical to TRBD1. V was clipped by 4 bases and J by 4 bases; unmatched bases: 2. The germline CDR1 and CDR2 sequences are LGHDT and YNNKEL (reference sequence). The CDR3 is made up of 14 amino acids. CDR3 coding DNA: TGTGCCAGCAGCCTCGGGACAGGGGGAGAGACCCAGTACTTC. Amino acid sequence: CASSLGTGGETQYF.

The DNA for the CDR3 is TGTGCCAGCAGCTTCCCGGACCTAGCTTCGAACACCGGGGAGCTGTTTTTT. This translates into CASSFPDLASNTGELFF. This chain connects TRBV5-6 to TRBJ2-2; a possible D gene is TRBD2 (5 bases). V was cut by 2 bases and J by 0 bases, with 14 bases left in between. The CDR3 has 17 residues. CDR1 and CDR2 (germline): SGHDT, YYEEEE.

The sample holds a few counts of this clone. Additional DNA sequences in this sample encode the identical CDR3. The rearrangement links TRBV19 to TRBJ1-4; 9 nucleotides agree with TRBD1. The CDR3 length is 15 residues. Trimming cost V 5 bases and J 3 bases; bases outside gene matches: 4. CDR1 and CDR2 from the germline V gene are LNHDA and SQIVND (reference sequence). CDR3 in DNA: TGTGCCAGTAGTGTCCGACAGGGGGCTAATGAAAAACTGTTTTTT. Residues: CASSVRQGANEKLFF.

The chain uses TRBV11-2 and TRBJ1-6; D ambiguous. The CDR3 contains 12 residues. Trimming left V 5 bases short and J 10 bases short, with 9 bases between. Per the germline V gene, CDR1 is SGHAT and CDR2 is FQNNGV. The CDR3 region is CASSHLRSPLHF. As DNA, the CDR3 is TGTGCCAGCAGCCATTTGAGGTCACCCCTCCACTTT.

This clone was observed a handful of times. The sample has other DNA sequences that encode this CDR3 too. The chain recombines TRBV7-3 with TRBJ2-3; TRBD2 might be the D (6 bases). V lost 11 bases and J lost 0, with 15 bases in between. The CDR3 covers 14 residues. Germline V gene sequence: CDR1 SGHTA, CDR2 FQGTGA. The CDR3 here is CASSGGASTDTQYF. CDR3 DNA sequence: TGTGCCTCCTCCGGGGGAGCTAGCACAGATACGCAGTATTTT.